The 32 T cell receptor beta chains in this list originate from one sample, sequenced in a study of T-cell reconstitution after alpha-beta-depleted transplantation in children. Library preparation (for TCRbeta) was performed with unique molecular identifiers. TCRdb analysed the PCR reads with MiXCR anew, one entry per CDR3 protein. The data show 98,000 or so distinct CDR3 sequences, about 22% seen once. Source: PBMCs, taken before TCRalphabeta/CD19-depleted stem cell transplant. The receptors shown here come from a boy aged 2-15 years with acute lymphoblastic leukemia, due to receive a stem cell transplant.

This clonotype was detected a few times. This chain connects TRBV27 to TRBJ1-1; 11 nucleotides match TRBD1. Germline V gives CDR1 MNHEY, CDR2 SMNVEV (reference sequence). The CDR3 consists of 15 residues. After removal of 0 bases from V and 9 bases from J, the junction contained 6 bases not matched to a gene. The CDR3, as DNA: TGTGCCAGCAGTTTATCGAGGGGACAGGGGGGGAAAGCTTTCTTT. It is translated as CASSLSRGQGGKAFF.

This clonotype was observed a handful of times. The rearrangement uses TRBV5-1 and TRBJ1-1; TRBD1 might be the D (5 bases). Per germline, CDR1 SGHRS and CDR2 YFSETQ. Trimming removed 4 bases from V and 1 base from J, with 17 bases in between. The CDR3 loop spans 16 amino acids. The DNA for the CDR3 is TGCGCCAGCAGCGCGGGGGACGAGGGATGGAACACTGAAGCTTTCTTT. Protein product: CASSAGDEGWNTEAFF.

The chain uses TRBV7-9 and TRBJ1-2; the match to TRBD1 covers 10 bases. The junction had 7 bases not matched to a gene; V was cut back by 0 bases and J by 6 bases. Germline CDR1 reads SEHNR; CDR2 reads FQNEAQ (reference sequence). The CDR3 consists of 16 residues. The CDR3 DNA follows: TGTGCCAGCAGCTTAGCAGGGACCGGGACAGGGGATGGCTACACCTTC. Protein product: CASSLAGTGTGDGYTF.

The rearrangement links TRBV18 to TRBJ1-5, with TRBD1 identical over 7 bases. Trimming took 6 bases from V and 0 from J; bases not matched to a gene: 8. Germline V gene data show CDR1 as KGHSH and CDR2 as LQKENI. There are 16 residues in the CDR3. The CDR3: CASSAGTDHSNQPQHF. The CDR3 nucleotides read TGTGCCAGCTCGGCCGGGACAGATCATAGCAATCAGCCCCAGCATTTT.

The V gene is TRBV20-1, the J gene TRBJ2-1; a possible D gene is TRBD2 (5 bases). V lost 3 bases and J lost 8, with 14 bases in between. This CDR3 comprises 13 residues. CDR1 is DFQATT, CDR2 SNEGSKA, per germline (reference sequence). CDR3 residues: CSARDSLWHEQFF. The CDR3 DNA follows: TGCAGTGCTAGGGACTCCCTTTGGCATGAGCAGTTCTTC.

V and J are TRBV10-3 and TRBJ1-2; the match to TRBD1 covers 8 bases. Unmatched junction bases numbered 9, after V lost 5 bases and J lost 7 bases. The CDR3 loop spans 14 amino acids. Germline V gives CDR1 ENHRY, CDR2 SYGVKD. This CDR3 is CAISPGGAGSGYTF. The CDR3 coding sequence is TGTGCCATCAGTCCAGGGGGCGCGGGGTCTGGCTACACCTTC.

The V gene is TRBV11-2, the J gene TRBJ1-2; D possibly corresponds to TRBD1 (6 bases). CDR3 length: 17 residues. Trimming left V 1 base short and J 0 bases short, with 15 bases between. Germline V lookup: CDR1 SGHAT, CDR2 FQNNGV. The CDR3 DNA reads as TGTGCCAGCAGCTTAGTTAGGGGACAAACTTCTAACTATGGCTACACCTTC. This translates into CASSLVRGQTSNYGYTF.

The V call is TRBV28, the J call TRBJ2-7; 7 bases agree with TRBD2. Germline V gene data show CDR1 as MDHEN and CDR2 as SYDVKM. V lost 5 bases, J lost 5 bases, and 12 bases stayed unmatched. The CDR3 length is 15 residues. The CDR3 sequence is CASSRGDGMVNEQYF. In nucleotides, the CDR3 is TGTGCCAGCAGTCGGGGGGACGGGATGGTCAACGAGCAGTACTTC.

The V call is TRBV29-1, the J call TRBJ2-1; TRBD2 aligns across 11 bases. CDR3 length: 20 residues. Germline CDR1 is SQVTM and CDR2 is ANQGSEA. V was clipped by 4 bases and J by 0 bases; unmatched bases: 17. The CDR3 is CSVGGTSGGPTLSSYNEQFF. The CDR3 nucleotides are TGCAGCGTTGGCGGGACTAGCGGAGGGCCGACCCTTAGCTCCTACAATGAGCAGTTCTTC.

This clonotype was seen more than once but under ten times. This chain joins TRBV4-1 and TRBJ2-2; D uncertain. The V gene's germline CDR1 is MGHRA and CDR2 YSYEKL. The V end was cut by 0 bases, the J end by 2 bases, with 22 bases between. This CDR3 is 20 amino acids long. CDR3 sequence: CASSQDPLFPPWGNTGELFF. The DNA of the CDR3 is TGCGCCAGCAGCCAAGATCCCCTTTTCCCCCCGTGGGGTAACACCGGGGAGCTGTTTTTT.

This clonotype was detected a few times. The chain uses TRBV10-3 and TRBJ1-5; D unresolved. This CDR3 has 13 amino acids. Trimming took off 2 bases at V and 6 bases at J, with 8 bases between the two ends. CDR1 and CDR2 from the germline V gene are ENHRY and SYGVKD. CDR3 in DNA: TGTGCCATCAGTGAGACGCGAGCTCAGCCCCAGCATTTT. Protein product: CAISETRAQPQHF.

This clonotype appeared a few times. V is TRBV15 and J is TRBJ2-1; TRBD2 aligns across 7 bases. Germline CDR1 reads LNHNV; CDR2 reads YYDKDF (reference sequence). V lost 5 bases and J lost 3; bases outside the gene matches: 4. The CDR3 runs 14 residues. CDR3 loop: CATSGTILYNEQFF. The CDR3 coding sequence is TGTGCCACCAGCGGGACTATTCTCTACAATGAGCAGTTCTTC.

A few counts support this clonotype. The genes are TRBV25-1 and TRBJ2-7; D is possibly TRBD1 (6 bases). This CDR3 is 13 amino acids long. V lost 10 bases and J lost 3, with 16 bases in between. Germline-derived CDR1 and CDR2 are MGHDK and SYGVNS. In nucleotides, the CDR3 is TGTGCCACCCTGGATGGACAGAACTACGAGCAGTACTTC. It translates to CATLDGQNYEQYF.

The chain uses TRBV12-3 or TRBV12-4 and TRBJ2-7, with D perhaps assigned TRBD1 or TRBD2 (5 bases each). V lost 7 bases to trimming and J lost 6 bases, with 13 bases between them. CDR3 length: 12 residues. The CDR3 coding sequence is TGTGCCAGCACCTTGAGGGGCGGCGAGCAGTACTTC. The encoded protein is CASTLRGGEQYF.

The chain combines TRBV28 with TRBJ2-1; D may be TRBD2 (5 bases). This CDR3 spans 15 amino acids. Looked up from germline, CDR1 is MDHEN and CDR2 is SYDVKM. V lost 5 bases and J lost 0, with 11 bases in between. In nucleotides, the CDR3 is TGTGCCAGCAGTAGAGTCGGGAACTCCTACAATGAGCAGTTCTTC. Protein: CASSRVGNSYNEQFF.

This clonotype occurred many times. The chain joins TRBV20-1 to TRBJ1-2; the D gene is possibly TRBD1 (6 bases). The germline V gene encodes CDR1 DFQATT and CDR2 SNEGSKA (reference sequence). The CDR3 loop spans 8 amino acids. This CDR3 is CSPPGDTF. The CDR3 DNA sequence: TGCAGCCCTCCAGGGGACACCTTC.

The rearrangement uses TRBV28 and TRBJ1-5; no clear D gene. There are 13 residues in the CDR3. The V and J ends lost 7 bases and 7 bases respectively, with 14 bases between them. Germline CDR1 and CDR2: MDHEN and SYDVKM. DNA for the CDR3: TGTGCCAGCACATGGCGATCTGGCCAGCCCCAGCATTTT. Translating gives CASTWRSGQPQHF.

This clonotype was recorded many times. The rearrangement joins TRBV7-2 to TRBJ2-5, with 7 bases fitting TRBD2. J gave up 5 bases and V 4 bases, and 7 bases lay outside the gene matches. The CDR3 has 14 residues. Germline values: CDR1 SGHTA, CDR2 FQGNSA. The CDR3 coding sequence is TGTGCCAGCAGCTCACTGCGGGGGTCGGAGACCCAGTACTTC. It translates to CASSSLRGSETQYF.

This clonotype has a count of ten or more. The CDR3 sequence: CASSVGGPRETQYF. The DNA for the CDR3 is TGTGCCAGCAGTGTGGGGGGACCGAGAGAGACCCAGTACTTC. The chain links TRBV5-5 to TRBJ2-5; perhaps TRBD2 as D (6 bases). Per the germline V gene, CDR1 is SGHKS and CDR2 is YYEKEE (reference sequence). V was clipped by 5 bases and J by 4 bases, with 15 bases between them. The CDR3 consists of 14 residues. Filled out from reference TRBV5-5 and TRBJ2-5, the complete variable domain reads DAGVTQSPTHLIKTRGQQVTLRCSPISGHKSVSWYQQVLGQGPQFIFQYYEKEERGRGNFPDRFSARQFPNYSSELNVNALLLGDSALYLCASSVGGPRETQYFGPGTRLLVL.

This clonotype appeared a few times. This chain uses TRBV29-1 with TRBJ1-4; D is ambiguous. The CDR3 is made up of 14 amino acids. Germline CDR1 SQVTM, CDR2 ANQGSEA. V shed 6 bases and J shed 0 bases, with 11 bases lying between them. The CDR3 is CSVGKSTTNEKLFF. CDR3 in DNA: TGCAGCGTAGGAAAGTCTACAACTAATGAAAAACTGTTTTTT.

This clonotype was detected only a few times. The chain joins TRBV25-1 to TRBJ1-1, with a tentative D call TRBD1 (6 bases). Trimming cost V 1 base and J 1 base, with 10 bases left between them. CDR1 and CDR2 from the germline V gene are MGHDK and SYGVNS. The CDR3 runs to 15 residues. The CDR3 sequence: CASSESGRGNTEAFF. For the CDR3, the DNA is TGTGCCAGCAGTGAATCCGGCAGGGGGAACACTGAAGCTTTCTTT.

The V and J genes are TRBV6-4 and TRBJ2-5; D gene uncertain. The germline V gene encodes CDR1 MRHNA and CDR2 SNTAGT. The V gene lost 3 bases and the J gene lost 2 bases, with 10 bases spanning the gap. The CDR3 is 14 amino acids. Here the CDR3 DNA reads TGTGCCAGCAGTGAGACCGGAAGTCAAGAGACCCAGTACTTC. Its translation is CASSETGSQETQYF.

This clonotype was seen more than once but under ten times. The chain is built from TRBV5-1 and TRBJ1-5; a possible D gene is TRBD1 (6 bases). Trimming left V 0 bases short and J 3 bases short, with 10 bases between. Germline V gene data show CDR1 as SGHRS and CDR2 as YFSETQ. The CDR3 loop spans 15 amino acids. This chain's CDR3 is CASSLGSGANQPQHF. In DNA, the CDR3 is TGCGCCAGCAGCTTGGGATCAGGGGCCAATCAGCCCCAGCATTTT.

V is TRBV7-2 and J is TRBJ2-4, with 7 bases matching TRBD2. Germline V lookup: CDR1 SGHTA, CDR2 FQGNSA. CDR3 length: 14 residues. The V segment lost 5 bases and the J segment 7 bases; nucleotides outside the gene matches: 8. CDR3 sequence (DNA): TGTGCCAGCAGCATCTCCGGGACTATTAACATTCAGTACTTC. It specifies CASSISGTINIQYF.

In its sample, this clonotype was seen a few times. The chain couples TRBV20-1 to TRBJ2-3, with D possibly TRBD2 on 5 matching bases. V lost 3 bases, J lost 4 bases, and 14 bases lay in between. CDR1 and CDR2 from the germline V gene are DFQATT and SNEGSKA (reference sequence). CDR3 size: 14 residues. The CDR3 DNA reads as TGCAGTGCTAGTTTTCCGGAGGTTGCAGATACGCAGTATTTT. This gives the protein CSASFPEVADTQYF.

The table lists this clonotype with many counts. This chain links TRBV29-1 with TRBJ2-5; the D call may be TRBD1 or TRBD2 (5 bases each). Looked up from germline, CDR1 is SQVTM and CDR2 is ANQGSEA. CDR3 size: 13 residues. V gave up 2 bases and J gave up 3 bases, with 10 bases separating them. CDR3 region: CSVERDVKETQYF. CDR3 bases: TGCAGCGTTGAAAGGGACGTAAAAGAGACCCAGTACTTC.

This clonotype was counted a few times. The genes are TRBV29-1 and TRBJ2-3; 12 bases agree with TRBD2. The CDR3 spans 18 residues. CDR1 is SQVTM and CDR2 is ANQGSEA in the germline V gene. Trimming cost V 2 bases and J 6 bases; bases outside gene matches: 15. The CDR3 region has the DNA TGCAGCGTTGAAATTTTGGGGCTAGCGGGAGGGCCAACTGATACGCAGTATTTT. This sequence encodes CSVEILGLAGGPTDTQYF.

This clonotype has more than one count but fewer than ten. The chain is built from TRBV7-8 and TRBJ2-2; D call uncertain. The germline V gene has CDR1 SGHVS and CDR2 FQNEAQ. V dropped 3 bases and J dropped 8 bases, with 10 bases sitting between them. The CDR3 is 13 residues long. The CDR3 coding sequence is TGTGCCAGCAGCTTGCTCGTCGGAGGGGAGCTGTTTTTT. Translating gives CASSLLVGGELFF.

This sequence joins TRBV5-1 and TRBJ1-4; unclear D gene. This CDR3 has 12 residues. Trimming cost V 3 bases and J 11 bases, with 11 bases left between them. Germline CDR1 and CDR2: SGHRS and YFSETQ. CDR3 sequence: CASSSGVGKLFF. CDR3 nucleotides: TGCGCCAGCAGCTCGGGCGTAGGTAAACTGTTTTTT.

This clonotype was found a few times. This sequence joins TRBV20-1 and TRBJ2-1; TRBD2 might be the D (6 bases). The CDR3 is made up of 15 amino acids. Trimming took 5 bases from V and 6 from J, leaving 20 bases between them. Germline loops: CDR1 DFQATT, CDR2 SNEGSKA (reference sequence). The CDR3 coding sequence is TGCAGTGCTCGAGCCCCCGGAGGGGTCAGCAATGAGCAGTTCTTC. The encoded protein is CSARAPGGVSNEQFF.

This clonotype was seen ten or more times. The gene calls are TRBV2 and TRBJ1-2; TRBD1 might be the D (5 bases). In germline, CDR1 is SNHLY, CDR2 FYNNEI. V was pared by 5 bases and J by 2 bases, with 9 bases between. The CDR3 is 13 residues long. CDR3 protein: CASSRDQNYGYTF. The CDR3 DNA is TGTGCCAGCAGTCGGGACCAAAACTATGGCTACACCTTC.

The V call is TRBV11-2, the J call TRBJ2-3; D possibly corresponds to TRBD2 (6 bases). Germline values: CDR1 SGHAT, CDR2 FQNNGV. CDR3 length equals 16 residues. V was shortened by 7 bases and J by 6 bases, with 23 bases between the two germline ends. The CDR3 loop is CASTDTSRRGLDTQYF. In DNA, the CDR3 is TGTGCCAGCACCGACACGTCTCGGAGGGGCCTGGATACGCAGTATTTT.